This T cell receptor beta chain was identified during a study of cytomegalovirus exposure and HLA in healthy donors. Across the study: A subsequent analysis stated that the roughly 130 validation repertoires were run on the same platform as the approximately 660 first-cohort repertoires.

This clone occurred once. Its antigen remains unknown. The CDR3 is 14 residues long. The V gene end was trimmed by 7 bases and the J gene end by 5 bases; junction bases not matched to a gene: 10. Germline V gene data show CDR1 as ENHRY and CDR2 as SYGVKD. Data came from immunoSEQ multiplex PCR; TCRdb stores just in-frame clones and leaves some out. The profile covers a few hundred thousand clones, with roughly 90% appearing a single time and about 0.85% taken by the ten largest. Study-wide points: Whilst most TCR sequences proved rare, a subset of public TCRs occurred across many donors.

V and J are TRBV10-3 and TRBJ2-5; TRBD2 aligns across 7 bases. This TCR derives from a woman under 30 in good health and CMV-seronegative. Sample: PBMCs. CDR3 DNA sequence: TGTGCCATCAACCCGGGCGGGAGCTGGGAGACCCAGTACTTC. Translated, it gives CAINPGGSWETQYF.